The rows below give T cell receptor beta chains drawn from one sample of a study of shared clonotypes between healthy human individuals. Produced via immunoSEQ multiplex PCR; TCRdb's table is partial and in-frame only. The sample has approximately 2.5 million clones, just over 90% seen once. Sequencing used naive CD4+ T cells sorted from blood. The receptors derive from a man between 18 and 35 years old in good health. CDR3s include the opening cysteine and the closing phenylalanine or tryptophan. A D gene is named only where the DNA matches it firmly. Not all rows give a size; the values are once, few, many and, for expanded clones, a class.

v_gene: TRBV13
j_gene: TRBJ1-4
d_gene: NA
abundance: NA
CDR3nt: TGTGCCAGCAGCTTTCGGGCGCGTGTCCCTGAAAAACTGTTTTTT
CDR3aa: CASSFRARVPEKLFF

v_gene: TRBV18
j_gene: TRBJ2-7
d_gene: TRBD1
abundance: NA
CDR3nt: TGTGCCAGCTCACCAGACAGGGTGGGCGAGCAGTACTTC
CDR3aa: CASSPDRVGEQYF

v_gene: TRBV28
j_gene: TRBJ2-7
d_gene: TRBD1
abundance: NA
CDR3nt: TGTGCCAGCAGTTCAGCCGGGACAGTCCTCTCCTACGAGCAGTACTTC
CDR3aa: CASSSAGTVLSYEQYF

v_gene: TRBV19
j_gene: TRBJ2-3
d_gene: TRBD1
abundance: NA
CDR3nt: TGTGCCAGTAGTGTACTCCGGGACAGGGGGGGAAGTGCGCAGTATTTT
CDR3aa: CASSVLRDRGGSAQYF

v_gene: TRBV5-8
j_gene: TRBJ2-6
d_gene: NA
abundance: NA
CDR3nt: TGTGCCAGCAGCTTGGCCGGGCCAAACTCTGGGGCCAACGTCCTGACTTTC
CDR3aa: CASSLAGPNSGANVLTF

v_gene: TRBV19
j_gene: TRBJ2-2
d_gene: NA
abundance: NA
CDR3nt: TGTGCCAGTAGTAGGACAGATACGAACACCGGGGAGCTGTTTTTT
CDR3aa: CASSRTDTNTGELFF

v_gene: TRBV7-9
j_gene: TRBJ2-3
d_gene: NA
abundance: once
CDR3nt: TGTGCCAGCAGCTTAGGGGAGGTGGATACGCAGTATTTT
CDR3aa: CASSLGEVDTQYF

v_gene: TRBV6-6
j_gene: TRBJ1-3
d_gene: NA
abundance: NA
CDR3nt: TGTGGAGGGGGGGACGGTAAGGGCTCTGGAAACACCATATATTTT
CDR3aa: CGGGDGKGSGNTIYF

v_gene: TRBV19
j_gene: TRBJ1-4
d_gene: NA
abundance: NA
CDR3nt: TGTGCCACCAAAGACAGGCCGGGGGAAAAACTGTTTTTT
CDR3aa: CATKDRPGEKLFF

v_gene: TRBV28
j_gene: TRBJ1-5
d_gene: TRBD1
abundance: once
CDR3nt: TGTGCCAGCAGTCCCGCCGGACAGGGGGCCCATCAGCCCCAGCATTTT
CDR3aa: CASSPAGQGAHQPQHF

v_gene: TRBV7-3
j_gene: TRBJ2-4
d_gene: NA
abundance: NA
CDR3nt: TGTGCCAGCAGCCCCGACAGTTCCCTAGCCAAAAACATTCAGTACTTC
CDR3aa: CASSPDSSLAKNIQYF

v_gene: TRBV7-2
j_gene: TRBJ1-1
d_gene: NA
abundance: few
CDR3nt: TGTGCCAGCAGCAGCCGTTCTGAAGCTTTCTTT
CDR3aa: CASSSRSEAFF

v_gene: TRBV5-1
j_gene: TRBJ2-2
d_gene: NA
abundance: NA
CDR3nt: TGCGCCAGCATGACAGGCCCGAACACCGGGGAGCTGTTTTTT
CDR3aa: CASMTGPNTGELFF

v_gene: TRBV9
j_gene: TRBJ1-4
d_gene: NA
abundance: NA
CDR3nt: TGTGCCAGCAGGAGGGGGATTGACGAAAAACTGTTTTTT
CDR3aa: CASRRGIDEKLFF

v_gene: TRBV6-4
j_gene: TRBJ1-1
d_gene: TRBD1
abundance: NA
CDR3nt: TGTGCCAGCAGTGAACAGGGGGACACTGAAGCTTTCTTT
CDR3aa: CASSEQGDTEAFF

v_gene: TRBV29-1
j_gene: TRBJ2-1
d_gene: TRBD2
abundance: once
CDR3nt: TGCAGCGTTCCGGGACTAGAAAAGCAGTTCTTC
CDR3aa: CSVPGLEKQFF

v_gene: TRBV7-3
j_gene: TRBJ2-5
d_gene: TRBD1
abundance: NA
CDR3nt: TGTGCCAGCAGTTATTGGGGGACAGGGGGCTTCGAGACCCAGTACTTC
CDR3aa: CASSYWGTGGFETQYF

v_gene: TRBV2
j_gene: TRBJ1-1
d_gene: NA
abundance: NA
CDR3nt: TGTGGCCGAGCAGTGAACACTGAAGCTTTCTTT
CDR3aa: CGRAVNTEAFF

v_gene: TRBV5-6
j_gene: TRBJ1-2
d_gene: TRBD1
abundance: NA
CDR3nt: TGTGCCAGCAGCTTACAGGGGGGCGCAGACTATGGCTACACCTTC
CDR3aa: CASSLQGGADYGYTF

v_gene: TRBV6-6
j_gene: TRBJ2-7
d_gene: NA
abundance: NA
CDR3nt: TGTGCCAGCAGTTACGGACCCACCTACGAGCAGTACTTC
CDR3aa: CASSYGPTYEQYF

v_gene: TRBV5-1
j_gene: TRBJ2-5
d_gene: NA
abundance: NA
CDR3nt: TGCGCCAGCAGCTCCCGGACCCTGGAAGAGACCCAGTACTTC
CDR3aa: CASSSRTLEETQYF

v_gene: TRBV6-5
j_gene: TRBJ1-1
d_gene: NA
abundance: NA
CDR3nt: TGTGCCAGCAGTTACTCTGGGGGGGCGGAAGCTTTCTTT
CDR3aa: CASSYSGGAEAFF

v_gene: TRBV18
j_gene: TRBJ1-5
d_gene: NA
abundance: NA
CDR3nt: TGTGCCAGCTCACAGCAGGCCCAGCCCCAGCATTTT
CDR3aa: CASSQQAQPQHF

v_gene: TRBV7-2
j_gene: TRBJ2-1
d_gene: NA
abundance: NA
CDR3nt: TGTGCCAGCAGCTTAGCGAGAAATGAGCAGTTCTTC
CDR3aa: CASSLARNEQFF

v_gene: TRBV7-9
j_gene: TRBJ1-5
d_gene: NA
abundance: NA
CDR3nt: TGTGCCAGCAGCCCCAGTGGGGGCCAGCCCCAGCATTTT
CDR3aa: CASSPSGGQPQHF

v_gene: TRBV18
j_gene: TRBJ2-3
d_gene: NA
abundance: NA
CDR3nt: TGTGCCAGCTCACCAAGGGCAGATACGCAGTATTTT
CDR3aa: CASSPRADTQYF